This T cell receptor (beta chain) was identified during a study of PD-1 blockade in classical Hodgkin lymphoma. Deletions cut 1 base from V and 10 bases from J, with 13 bases between. Germline loops: CDR1 SEHNR, CDR2 FQNEAQ (reference sequence). There are 13 residues in the CDR3. As to time point: cycle 4 day 1 (C4D1), after around six weeks of nivolumab. Every patient was affected by relapse after autologous stem cell transplantation, while exposure to brentuximab vedotin was not uniform. The repertoire was sequenced with immunoSEQ multiplex PCR; TCRdb's copy has only in-frame clones and lacks some. The data contain roughly 50,000 clones, about 89% of them singletons.

This sequence was found in a human donor with classical Hodgkin lymphoma. The V gene is TRBV7-9, the J gene TRBJ1-1, with D unresolved. Sequences were derived from peripheral blood mononuclear cells (PBMCs), sampled before the fourth cycle of nivolumab. The CDR3 spells CASSLEIQAGAFF. The CDR3 nucleotides read TGTGCCAGCAGCTTAGAGATACAAGCAGGAGCTTTCTTT.